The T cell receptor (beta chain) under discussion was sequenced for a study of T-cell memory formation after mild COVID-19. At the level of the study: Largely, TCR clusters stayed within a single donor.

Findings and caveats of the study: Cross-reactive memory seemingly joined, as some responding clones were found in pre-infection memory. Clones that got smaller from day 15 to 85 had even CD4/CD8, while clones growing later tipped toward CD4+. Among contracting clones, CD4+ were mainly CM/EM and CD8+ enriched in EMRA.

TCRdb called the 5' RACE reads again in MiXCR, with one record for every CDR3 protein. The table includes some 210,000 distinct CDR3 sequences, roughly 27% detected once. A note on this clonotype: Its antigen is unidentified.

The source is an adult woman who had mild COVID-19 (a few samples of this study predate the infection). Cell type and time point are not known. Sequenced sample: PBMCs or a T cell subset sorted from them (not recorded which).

CDR3 DNA sequence: TGCGCCAGCAGCTTGGTGCCGCCCGCCGGGGAGCTGTTTTTT. Translating gives CASSLVPPAGELFF. The chain uses TRBV5-1 and TRBJ2-2; D call uncertain. Looked up from germline, CDR1 is SGHRS and CDR2 is YFSETQ. V was cut by 0 bases and J by 6 bases, with 9 bases left in between. This CDR3 has 14 amino acids.